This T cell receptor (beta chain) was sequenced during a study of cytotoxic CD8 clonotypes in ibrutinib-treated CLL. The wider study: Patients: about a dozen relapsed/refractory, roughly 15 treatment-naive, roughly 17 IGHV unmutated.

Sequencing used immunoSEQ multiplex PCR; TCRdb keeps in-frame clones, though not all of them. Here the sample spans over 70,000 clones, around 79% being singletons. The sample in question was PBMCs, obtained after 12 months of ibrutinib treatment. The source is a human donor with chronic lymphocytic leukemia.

This CDR3 is CASARGDLEQFF. Written as DNA, the CDR3 is TGTGCCAGCGCCAGGGGGGACCTGGAGCAGTTCTTC. The chain links TRBV11-1 to TRBJ2-1, with D possibly TRBD1 on 7 matching bases. Deletions cut 8 bases from V and 10 bases from J, with 15 bases between. Germline V lookup: CDR1 SGHAT, CDR2 FQDESV (reference sequence). The CDR3 has 12 amino acids.